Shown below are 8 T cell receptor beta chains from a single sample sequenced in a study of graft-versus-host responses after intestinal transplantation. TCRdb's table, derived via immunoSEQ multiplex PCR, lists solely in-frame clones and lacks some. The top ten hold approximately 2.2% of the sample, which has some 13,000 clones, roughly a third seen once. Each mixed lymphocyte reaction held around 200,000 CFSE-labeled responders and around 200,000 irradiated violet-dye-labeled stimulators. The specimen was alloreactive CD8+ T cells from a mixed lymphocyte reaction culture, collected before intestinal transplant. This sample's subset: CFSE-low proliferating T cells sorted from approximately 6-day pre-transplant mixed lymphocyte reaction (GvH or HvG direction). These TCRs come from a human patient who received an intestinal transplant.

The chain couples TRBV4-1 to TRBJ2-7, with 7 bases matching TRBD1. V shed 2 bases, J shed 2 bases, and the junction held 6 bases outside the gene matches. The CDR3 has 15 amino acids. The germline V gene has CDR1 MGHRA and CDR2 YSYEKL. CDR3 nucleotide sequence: TGCGCCAGCAGCCAACAGTGGGACAGTGCCTACGAGCAGTACTTC. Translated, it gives CASSQQWDSAYEQYF.

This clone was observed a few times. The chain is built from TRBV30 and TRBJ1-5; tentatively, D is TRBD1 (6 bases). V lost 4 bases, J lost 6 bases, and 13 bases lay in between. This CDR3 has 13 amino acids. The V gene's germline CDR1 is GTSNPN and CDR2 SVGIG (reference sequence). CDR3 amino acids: CAWTVGGGQPQHF. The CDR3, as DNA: TGTGCCTGGACTGTGGGGGGCGGTCAGCCCCAGCATTTT.

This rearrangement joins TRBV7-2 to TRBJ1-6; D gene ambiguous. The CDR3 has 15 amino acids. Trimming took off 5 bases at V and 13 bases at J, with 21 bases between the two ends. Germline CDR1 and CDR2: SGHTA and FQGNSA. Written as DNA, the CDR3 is TGTGCCAGCAGCCCCCCGGAAGGGCCGCTCCATCCCCTCCACTTT. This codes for CASSPPEGPLHPLHF.

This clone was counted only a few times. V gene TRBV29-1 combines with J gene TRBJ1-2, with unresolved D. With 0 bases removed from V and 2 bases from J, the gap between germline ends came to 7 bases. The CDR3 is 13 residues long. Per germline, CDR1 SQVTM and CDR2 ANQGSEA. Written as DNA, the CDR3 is TGCAGCGTTGAAGATGGCATAAACTATGGCTACACCTTC. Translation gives CSVEDGINYGYTF.

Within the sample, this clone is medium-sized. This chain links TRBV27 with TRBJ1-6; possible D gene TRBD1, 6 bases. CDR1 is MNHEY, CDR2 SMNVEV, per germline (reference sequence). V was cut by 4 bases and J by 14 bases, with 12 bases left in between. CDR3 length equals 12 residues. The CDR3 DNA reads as TGTGCCAGCAGTTGGGGGCCCACTTCCCTCCACTTT. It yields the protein CASSWGPTSLHF.

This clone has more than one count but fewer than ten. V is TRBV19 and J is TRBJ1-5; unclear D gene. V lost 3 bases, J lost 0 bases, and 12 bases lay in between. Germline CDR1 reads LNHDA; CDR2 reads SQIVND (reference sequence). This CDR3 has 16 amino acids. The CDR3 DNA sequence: TGTGCCAGTAGTATGGGTTTGACACTTAGCAATCAGCCCCAGCATTTT. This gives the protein CASSMGLTLSNQPQHF.

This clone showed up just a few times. The CDR3 DNA follows: TGTGCCAGCGGTTGGTTTCCTGAAGCTTTCTTT. This translates into CASGWFPEAFF. The V gene is TRBV27, the J gene TRBJ1-1; D is unclear. V was shortened by 8 bases and J by 6 bases, with 10 bases between the two germline ends. Germline V lookup: CDR1 MNHEY, CDR2 SMNVEV (reference sequence). The CDR3 has 11 residues.

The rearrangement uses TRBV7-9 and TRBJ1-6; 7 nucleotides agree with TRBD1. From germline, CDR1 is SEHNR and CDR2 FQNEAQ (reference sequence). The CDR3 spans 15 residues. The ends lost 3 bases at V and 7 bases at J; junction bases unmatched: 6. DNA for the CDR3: TGTGCCAGCAGCTTTCTCTCAGGGGGAAATTCACCCCTCCACTTT. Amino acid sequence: CASSFLSGGNSPLHF.